The T cell receptor beta chain under discussion was sequenced for a study of metastatic and nonmetastatic thyroid tumors. Study at large: Malignant thyroid and benign thyroid patients provided blood and tumor or nodule tissue whose repertoires were compared.

This clone has a handful of counts. What it recognizes is unknown. As originally analysed: Building a distant-metastasis classifier for papillary thyroid cancer drew on CDR3 differences across clinicopathological groups. TCRdb re-analyzed the PCR reads through MiXCR. These V and J calls rely on TCRdb rather than the paper's analysis. The sample lists approximately 35,000 clones, around 31% occurring once. Study results and limitations: When malignant thyroid tumors were compared with benign nodules, TCR beta diversity was reportedly significantly higher in the malignant tumors. This held in both blood and tumor samples.

This CDR3 region has 18 residues. V dropped 5 bases and J dropped 3; count of bases not matched to a gene: 10. Nobody among the patients had been given any treatment before thyroid surgery. Sequencing input: tumor tissue. This clonotype originated in a female donor with papillary thyroid cancer or a benign thyroid nodule (not recorded which). Some clones in this sample may be carry-over from other donors' samples. The rearrangement joins TRBV12-3 or TRBV12-4 to TRBJ2-3; TRBD2 agrees at 14 bases. CDR3 sequence (DNA): TGTGCCAGCAGTCTGACCGGGACTAGCGGGAGTCGTACAGATACGCAGTATTTT. Residues: CASSLTGTSGSRTDTQYF.